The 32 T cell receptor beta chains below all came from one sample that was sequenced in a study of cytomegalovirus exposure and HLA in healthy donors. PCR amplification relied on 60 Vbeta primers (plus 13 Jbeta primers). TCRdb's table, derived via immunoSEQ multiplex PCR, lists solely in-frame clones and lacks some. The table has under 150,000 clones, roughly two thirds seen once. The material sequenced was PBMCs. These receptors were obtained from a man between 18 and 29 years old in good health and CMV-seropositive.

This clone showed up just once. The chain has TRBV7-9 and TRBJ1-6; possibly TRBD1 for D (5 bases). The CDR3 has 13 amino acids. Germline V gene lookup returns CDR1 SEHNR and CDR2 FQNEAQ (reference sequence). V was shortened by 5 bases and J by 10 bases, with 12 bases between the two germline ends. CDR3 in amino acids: CASSPQTDSPLHF. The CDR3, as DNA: TGTGCCAGCAGCCCTCAGACAGACTCACCCCTCCACTTT.

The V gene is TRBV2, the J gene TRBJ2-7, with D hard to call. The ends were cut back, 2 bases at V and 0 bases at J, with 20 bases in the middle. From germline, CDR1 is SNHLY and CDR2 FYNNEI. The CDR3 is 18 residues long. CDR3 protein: CASSESSRLNSYSYEQYV. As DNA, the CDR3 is TGTGCCAGCAGTGAATCGTCACGTCTAAACAGCTACTCCTACGAGCAGTACGTC.

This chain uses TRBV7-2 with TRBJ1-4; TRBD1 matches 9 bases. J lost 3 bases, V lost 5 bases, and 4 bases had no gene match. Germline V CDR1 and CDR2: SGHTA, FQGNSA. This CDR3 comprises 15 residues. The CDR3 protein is CASSVGQGANEKLFF. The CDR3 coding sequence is TGTGCCAGCAGCGTGGGACAGGGAGCTAATGAAAAACTGTTTTTT.

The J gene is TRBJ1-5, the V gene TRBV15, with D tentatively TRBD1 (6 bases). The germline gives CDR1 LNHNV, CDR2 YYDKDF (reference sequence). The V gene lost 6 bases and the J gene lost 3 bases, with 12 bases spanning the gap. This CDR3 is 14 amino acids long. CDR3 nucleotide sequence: TGTGCCACCAGTCTTACAGGGAACAATCAGCCCCAGCATTTT. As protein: CATSLTGNNQPQHF.

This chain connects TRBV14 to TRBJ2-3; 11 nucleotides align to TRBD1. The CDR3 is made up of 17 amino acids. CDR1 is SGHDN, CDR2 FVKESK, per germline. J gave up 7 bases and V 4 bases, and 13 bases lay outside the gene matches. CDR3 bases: TGTGCCAGCAGCCGTCTAGGGGACAGGGGGATGGAAAATACGCAGTATTTT. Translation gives CASSRLGDRGMENTQYF.

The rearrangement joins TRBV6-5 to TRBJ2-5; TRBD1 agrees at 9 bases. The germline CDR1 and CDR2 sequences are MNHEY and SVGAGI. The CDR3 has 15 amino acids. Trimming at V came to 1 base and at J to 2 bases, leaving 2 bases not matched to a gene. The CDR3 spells CASSYYRGLQETQYF. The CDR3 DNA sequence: TGTGCCAGCAGTTACTACAGGGGGCTACAAGAGACCCAGTACTTC.

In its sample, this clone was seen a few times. In DNA, the CDR3 is TGTGCCAGCAGTTTTCTACGTTCACCCCTCCACTTT. Translation gives CASSFLRSPLHF. The genes are TRBV28 and TRBJ1-6; D gene uncertain. Germline assignment: CDR1 MDHEN and CDR2 SYDVKM. The CDR3 spans 12 residues. Between the trimmed V and J ends, which lost 3 bases and 9 bases, there was a span of 6 bases.

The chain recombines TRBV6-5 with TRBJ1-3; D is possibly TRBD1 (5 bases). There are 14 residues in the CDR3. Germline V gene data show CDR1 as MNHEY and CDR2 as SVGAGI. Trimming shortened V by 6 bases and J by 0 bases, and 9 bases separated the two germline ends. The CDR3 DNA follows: TGTGCCAGCAGGGCAGGGTTCTCTGGAAACACCATATATTTT. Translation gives CASRAGFSGNTIYF.

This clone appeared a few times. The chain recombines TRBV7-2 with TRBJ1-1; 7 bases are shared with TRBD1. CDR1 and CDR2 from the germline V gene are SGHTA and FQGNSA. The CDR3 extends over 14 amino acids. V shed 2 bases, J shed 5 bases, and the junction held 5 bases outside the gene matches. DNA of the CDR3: TGTGCCAGCAGCTTAAGGACAGGAGTAACTGAAGCTTTCTTT. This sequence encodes CASSLRTGVTEAFF. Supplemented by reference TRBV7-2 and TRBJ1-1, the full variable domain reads GAGVSQSPSNKVTEKGKDVELRCDPISGHTALYWYRQSLGQGLEFLIYFQGNSAPDKSGLPSDRFSAERTGGSVSTLTIQRTQQEDSAVYLCASSLRTGVTEAFFGQGTRLTVV.

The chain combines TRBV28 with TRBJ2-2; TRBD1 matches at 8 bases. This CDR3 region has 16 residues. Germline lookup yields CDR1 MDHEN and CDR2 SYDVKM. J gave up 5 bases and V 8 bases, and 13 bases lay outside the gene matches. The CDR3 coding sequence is TGTGCCAGCTTTAGTGTTCCCAGGGGGCGAACCGGGGAGCTGTTTTTT. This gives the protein CASFSVPRGRTGELFF.

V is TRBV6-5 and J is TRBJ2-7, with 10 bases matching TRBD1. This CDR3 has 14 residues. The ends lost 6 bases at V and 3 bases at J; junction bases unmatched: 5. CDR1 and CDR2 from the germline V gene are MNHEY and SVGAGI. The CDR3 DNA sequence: TGTGCCAGCAGCTCCGGACAGGGGGGCTACGAGCAGTACTTC. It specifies CASSSGQGGYEQYF.

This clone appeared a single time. The CDR3 region has the DNA TGTGCCAGCAGCTGGGACAGGGGGTCGAACACTGAAGCTTTCTTT. It encodes CASSWDRGSNTEAFF. This sequence joins TRBV11-3 and TRBJ1-1, with 11 nucleotides matching TRBD1. Germline trimming cut 4 bases from V and 1 base from J; bases unmatched to any gene: 2. There are 15 residues in the CDR3. CDR1 is SGHNT, CDR2 YENEEA, per germline.

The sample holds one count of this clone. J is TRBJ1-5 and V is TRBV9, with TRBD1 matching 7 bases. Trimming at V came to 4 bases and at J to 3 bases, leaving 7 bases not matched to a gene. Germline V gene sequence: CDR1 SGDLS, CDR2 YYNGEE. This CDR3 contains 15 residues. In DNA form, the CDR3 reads TGTGCCAGCAGCCTCCTAGGACAGGCCAATCAGCCCCAGCATTTT. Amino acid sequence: CASSLLGQANQPQHF.

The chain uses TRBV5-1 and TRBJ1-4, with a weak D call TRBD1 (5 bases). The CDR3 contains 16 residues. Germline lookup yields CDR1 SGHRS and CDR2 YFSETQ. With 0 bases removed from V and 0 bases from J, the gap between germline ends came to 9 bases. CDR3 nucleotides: TGCGCCAGCAGCTTGGGACAGCTTGCAACTAATGAAAAACTGTTTTTT. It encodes CASSLGQLATNEKLFF.

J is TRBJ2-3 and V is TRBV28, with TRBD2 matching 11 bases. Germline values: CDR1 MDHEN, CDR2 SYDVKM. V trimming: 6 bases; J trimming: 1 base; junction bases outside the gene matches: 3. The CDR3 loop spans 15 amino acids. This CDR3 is CASSLSGGGTDTQYF. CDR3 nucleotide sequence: TGTGCCAGCAGCCTTAGCGGGGGGGGCACAGATACGCAGTATTTT.

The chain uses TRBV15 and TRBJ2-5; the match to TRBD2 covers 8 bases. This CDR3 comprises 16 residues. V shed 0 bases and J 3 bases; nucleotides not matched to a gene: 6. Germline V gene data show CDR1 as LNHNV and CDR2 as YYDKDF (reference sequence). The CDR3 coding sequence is TGTGCCACCAGCAGAGATGGTAGGCGGGGGGAAGAGACCCAGTACTTC. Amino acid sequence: CATSRDGRRGEETQYF.

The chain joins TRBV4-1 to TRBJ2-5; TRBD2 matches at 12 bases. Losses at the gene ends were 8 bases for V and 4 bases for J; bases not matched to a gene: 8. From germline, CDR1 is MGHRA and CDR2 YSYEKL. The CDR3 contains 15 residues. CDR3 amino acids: CASRSSGGGGETQYF. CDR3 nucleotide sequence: TGCGCCAGCCGTTCTAGCGGGGGGGGAGGAGAGACCCAGTACTTC.

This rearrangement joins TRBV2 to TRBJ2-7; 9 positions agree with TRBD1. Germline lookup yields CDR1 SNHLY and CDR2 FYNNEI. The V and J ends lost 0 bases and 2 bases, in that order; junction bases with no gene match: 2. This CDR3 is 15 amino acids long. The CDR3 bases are TGTGCCAGCAGTGAAGCCACAGGGGGCCCCTACGAGCAGTACTTC. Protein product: CASSEATGGPYEQYF.

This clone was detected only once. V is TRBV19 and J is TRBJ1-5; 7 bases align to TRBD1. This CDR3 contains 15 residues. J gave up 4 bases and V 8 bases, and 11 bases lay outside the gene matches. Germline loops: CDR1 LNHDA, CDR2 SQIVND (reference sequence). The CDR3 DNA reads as TGTGCCAGTGGTGGTGGGACAGCCATTAATCAGCCCCAGCATTTT. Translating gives CASGGGTAINQPQHF.

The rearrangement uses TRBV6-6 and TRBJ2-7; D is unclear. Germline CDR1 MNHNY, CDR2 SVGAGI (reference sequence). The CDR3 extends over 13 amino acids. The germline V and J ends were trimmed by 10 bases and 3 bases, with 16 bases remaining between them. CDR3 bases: TGTGCCACCCTAGGTAGCACGGGCTACGAGCAGTACTTC. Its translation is CATLGSTGYEQYF.

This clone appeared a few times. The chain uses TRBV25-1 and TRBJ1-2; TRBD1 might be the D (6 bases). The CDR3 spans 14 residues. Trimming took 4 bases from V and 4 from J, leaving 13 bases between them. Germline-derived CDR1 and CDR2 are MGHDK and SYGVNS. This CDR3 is CASSATGRGYGYTF. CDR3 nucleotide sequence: TGTGCCAGCAGTGCGACAGGCAGGGGCTATGGCTACACCTTC.

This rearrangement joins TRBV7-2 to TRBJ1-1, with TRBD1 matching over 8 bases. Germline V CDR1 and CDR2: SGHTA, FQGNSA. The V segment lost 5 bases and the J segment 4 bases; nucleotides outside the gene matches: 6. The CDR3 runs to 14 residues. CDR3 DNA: TGTGCCAGCAGCCCGCAGGGGGCCGGCACTGAAGCTTTCTTT. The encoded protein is CASSPQGAGTEAFF.

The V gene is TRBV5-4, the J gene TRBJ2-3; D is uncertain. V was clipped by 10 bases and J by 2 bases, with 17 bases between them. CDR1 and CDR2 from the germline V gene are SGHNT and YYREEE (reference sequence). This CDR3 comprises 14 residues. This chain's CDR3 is CAAASETYTDTQYF. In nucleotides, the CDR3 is TGTGCCGCGGCCAGTGAGACTTACACAGATACGCAGTATTTT.

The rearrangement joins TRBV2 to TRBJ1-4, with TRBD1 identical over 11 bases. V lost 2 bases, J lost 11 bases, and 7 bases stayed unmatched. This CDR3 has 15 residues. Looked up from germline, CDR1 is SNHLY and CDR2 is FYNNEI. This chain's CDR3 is CASSEFGQGAGKLFF. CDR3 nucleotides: TGTGCCAGCAGTGAATTTGGACAGGGGGCGGGGAAACTGTTTTTT.

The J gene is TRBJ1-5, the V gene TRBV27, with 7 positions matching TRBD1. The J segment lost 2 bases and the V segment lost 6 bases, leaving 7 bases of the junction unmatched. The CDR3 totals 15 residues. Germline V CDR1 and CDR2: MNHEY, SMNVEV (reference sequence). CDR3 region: CASSSTGAGNQPQHF. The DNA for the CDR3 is TGTGCCAGCAGCTCCACAGGGGCGGGCAATCAGCCCCAGCATTTT.

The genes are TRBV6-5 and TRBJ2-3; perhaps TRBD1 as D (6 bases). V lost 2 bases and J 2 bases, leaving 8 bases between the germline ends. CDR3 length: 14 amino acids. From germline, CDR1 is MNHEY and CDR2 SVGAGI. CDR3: CASSYGTITDTQYF. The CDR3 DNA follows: TGTGCCAGCAGTTACGGGACAATCACAGATACGCAGTATTTT.

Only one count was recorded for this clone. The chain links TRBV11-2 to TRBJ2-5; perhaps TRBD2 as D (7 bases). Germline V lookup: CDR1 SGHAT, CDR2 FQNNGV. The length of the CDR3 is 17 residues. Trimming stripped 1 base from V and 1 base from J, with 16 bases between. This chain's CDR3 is CASSLVGAGAFQETQYF. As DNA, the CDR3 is TGTGCCAGCAGCTTAGTGGGGGCGGGGGCCTTCCAAGAGACCCAGTACTTC.

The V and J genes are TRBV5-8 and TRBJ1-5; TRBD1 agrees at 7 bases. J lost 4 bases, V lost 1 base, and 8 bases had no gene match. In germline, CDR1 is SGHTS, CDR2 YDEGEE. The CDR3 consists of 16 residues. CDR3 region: CASSLNGRGRNQPQHF. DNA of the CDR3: TGTGCCAGCAGCTTGAATGGCAGGGGGAGAAATCAGCCCCAGCATTTT.

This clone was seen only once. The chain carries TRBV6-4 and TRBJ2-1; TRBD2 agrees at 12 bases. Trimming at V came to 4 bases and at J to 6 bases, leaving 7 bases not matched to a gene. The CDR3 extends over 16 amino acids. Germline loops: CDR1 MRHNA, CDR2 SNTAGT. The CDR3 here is CASSGTSGDSGNEQFF. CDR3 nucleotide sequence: TGTGCCAGCAGTGGGACTAGCGGGGACTCCGGCAATGAGCAGTTCTTC.

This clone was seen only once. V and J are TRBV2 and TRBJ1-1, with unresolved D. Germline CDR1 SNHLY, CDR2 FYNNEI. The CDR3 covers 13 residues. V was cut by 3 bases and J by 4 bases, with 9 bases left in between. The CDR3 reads CASSEVPGTEAFF. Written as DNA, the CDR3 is TGTGCCAGCAGTGAGGTTCCGGGCACTGAAGCTTTCTTT.

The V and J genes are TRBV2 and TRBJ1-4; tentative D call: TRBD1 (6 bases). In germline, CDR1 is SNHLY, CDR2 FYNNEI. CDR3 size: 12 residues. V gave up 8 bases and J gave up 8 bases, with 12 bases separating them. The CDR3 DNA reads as TGTGCCAGCCGGCAGGGGCGAGAAAAACTGTTTTTT. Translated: CASRQGREKLFF.

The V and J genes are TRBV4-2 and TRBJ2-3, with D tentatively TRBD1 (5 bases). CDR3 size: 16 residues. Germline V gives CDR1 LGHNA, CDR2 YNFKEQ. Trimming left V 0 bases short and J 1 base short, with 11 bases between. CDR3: CASSQELLGGTDTQYF. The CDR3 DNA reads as TGTGCCAGCAGCCAAGAGCTCTTAGGGGGCACAGATACGCAGTATTTT.